The 10 T cell receptor beta chains presented below share a single source sample, sequenced in a study of Tregs in tolerant kidney transplant recipients. Libraries were prepared by immunoSEQ multiplex PCR; TCRdb keeps only in-frame clonotypes and omits some of them. The sample lists roughly 80,000 clones; approximately 90% were seen once. The source was Tregs from blood, collected before the transplant. These receptors were collected from a human donor who received a combined kidney and bone marrow transplant.

The chain recombines TRBV10-3 with TRBJ2-5; perhaps TRBD2 as D (5 bases). The CDR3 loop spans 15 amino acids. Trimming left V 7 bases short and J 3 bases short, with 18 bases between. Looked up from germline, CDR1 is ENHRY and CDR2 is SYGVKD. The DNA of the CDR3 is TGTGCCATCAAAGAGGGCGGAAGTACCAAAGAGACCCAGTACTTC. Protein sequence: CAIKEGGSTKETQYF.

The chain employs TRBV19 and TRBJ1-5; 7 bases align to TRBD1. Germline V gene data show CDR1 as LNHDA and CDR2 as SQIVND (reference sequence). The CDR3 has 17 amino acids. V was pared by 2 bases and J by 6 bases, with 13 bases of the junction left unmatched. The CDR3 loop is CASSIPRGGGESQPQHF. As DNA, the CDR3 is TGTGCCAGTAGTATACCCCGAGGAGGGGGCGAGTCTCAGCCCCAGCATTTT.

The rearrangement uses TRBV5-1 and TRBJ2-1; 11 bases fit TRBD2. Trimming removed 4 bases from V and 2 bases from J; junction bases left unmatched: 5. The CDR3 is 16 amino acids. From germline, CDR1 is SGHRS and CDR2 YFSETQ. CDR3 loop: CASSVTSGVTYNEQFF. The CDR3 DNA reads TGCGCCAGCAGCGTGACTAGCGGGGTCACCTACAATGAGCAGTTCTTC.

The chain joins TRBV7-2 to TRBJ1-2, with a possible D match to TRBD1 (5 bases). V was pared by 6 bases and J by 7 bases, with 12 bases between. Germline CDR1 SGHTA, CDR2 FQGNSA. The CDR3 is 12 residues long. CDR3 DNA sequence: TGTGCCAGCAGTCCGATCAGGGCTGGCTACACCTTC. This codes for CASSPIRAGYTF.

The chain's CDR3 is CASSGMGQGGNQPQHF. In DNA form, the CDR3 reads TGTGCCAGCAGTGGAATGGGACAGGGGGGCAATCAGCCCCAGCATTTT. This rearrangement joins TRBV27 to TRBJ1-5, with 11 bases fitting TRBD1. V was pared by 5 bases and J by 2 bases, with 5 bases of the junction left unmatched. The V gene's germline CDR1 is MNHEY and CDR2 SMNVEV (reference sequence). The CDR3 is 16 residues long.

The J gene is TRBJ1-3, the V gene TRBV4-3; possibly TRBD1 for D (5 bases). This CDR3 has 13 residues. V was cut by 0 bases and J by 8 bases, with 8 bases left in between. Germline values: CDR1 LGHNA, CDR2 YSLEER. CDR3 loop: CASSQDLGDTIYF. The CDR3 DNA sequence: TGCGCCAGCAGCCAAGATTTGGGGGACACCATATATTTT.

The chain employs TRBV7-8 and TRBJ2-2, with 11 bases identical to TRBD2. Germline-derived CDR1 and CDR2 are SGHVS and FQNEAQ. V shed 5 bases and J 4 bases; nucleotides not matched to a gene: 15. This CDR3 spans 19 amino acids. As DNA, the CDR3 is TGTGCCAGCAGCAAATCCGGGACTAGCGGCCCCACCCCCACCGGGGAGCTGTTTTTT. It translates to CASSKSGTSGPTPTGELFF.

The V and J genes are TRBV9 and TRBJ2-5, with TRBD2 as a possible D gene (5 bases). Germline CDR1 is SGDLS and CDR2 is YYNGEE. Trimming removed 4 bases at V and 4 bases at J, with 8 bases between. The CDR3 is 12 residues long. The CDR3 nucleotides are TGTGCCAGCAGCTCTGCGGGAGAGACCCAGTACTTC. This translates into CASSSAGETQYF.

In this sample, this clone turned up a few times. This chain connects TRBV28 to TRBJ2-5, with a tentative D call TRBD1 (6 bases). Trimming took 5 bases from V and 2 from J, leaving 15 bases between them. The germline V gene has CDR1 MDHEN and CDR2 SYDVKM. The CDR3 is 15 residues long. The CDR3 region has the DNA TGTGCCAGCAGTCCGGGCGTGGACAGACAAGAGACCCAGTACTTC. It yields the protein CASSPGVDRQETQYF.

This clone was seen a few times. The CDR3 DNA is TGTGCCAGCTCGCTAAACACTGAAGCTTTCTTT. Encoded protein: CASSLNTEAFF. V usage is TRBV18 and J usage is TRBJ1-1; D unclear. Trimming took off 6 bases at V and 2 bases at J, with 4 bases between the two ends. Germline CDR1 KGHSH, CDR2 LQKENI. The CDR3 contains 11 residues. Supplemented by reference TRBV18 and TRBJ1-1, the full variable domain reads NAGVMQNPRHLVRRRGQEARLRCSPMKGHSHVYWYRQLPEEGLKFMVYLQKENIIDESGMPKERFSAEFPKEGPSILRIQQVVRGDSAAYFCASSLNTEAFFGQGTRLTVV.